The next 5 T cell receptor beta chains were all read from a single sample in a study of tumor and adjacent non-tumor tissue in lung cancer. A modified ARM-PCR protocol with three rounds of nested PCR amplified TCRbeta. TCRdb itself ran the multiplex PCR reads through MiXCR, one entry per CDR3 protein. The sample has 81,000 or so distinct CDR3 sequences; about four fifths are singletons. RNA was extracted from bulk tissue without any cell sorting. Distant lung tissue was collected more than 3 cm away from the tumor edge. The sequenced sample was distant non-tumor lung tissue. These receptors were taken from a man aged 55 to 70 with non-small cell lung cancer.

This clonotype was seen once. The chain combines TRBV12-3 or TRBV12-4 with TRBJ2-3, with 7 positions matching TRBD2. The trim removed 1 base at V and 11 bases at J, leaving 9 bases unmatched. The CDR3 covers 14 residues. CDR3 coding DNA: TGTGCCAGCAGTTTAGGACTAGCTGCATATATGCAGTATTTT. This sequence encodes CASSLGLAAYMQYF.

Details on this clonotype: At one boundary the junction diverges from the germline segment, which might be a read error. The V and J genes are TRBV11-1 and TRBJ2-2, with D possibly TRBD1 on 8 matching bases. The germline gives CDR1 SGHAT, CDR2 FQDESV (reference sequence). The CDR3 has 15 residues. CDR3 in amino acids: CDSSLGGRSTGGLFF. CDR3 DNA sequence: TGTGACAGCAGCTTAGGCGGGAGAAGCACAGGGGGGCTGTTTTTT. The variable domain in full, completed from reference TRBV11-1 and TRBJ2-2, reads EAEVAQSPRYKITEKSQAVAFWCDPISGHATLYWYRQILGQGPELLVQFQDESVVDDSQLPKDRFSAERLKGVDSTLKIQPAELGDSAMYLCDSSLGGRSTGGLFFGEGSRLTVL.

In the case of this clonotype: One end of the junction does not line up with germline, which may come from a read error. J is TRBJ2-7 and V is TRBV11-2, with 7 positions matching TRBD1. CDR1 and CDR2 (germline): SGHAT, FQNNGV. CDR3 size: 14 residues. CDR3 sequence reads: CTSSFVTGPYEQYF. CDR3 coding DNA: TGTACCAGCAGCTTCGTGACAGGGCCCTACGAGCAGTACTTC.

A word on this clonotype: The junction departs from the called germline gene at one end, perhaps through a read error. The CDR3 spells CGARAVDLAPQVAKNIQYF. The DNA of the CDR3 is TGCGGTGCTAGAGCCGTCGACCTGGCCCCACAGGTGGCCAAAAACATTCAGTACTTC. The V and J genes are TRBV20-1 and TRBJ2-4; a weak D match, TRBD1 (5 bases). Germline V gives CDR1 DFQATT, CDR2 SNEGSKA (reference sequence). CDR3 length: 19 amino acids.

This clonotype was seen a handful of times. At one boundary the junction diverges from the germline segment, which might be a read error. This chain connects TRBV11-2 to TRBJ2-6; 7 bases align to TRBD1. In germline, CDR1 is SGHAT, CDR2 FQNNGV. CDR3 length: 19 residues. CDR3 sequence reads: CASRLVPKDRPSGANVLTF. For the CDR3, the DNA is TGTGCCAGCCGCTTAGTTCCAAAGGACAGGCCCTCTGGGGCCAACGTCTTGACATTC.